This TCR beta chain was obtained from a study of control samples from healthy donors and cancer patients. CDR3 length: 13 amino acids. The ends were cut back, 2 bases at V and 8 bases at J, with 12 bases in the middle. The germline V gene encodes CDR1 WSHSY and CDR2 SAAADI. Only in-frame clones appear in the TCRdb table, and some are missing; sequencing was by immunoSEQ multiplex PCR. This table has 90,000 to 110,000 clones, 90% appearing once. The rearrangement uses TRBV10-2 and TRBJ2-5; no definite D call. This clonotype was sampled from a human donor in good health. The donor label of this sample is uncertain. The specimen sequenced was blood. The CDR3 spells CASSEGHLATQYF. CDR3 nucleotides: TGCGCCAGCAGTGAGGGCCATTTGGCTACCCAGTACTTC.